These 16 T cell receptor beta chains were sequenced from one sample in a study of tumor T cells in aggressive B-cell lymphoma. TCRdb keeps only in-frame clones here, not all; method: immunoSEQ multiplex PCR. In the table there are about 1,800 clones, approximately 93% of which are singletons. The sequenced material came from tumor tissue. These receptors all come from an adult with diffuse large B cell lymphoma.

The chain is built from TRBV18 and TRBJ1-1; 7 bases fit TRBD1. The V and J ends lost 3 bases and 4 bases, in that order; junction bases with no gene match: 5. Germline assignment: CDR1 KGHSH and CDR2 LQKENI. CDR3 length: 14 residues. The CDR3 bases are TGTGCCAGCTCACCGGGAGGACAGGCCACTGAAGCTTTCTTT. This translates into CASSPGGQATEAFF.

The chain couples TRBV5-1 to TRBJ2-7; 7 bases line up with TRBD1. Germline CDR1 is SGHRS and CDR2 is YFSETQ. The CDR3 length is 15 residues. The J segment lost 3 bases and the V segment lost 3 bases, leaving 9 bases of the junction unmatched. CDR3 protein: CASSSQGVGSYEQYF. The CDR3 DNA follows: TGCGCCAGCAGCTCTCAGGGGGTAGGGAGCTACGAGCAGTACTTC.

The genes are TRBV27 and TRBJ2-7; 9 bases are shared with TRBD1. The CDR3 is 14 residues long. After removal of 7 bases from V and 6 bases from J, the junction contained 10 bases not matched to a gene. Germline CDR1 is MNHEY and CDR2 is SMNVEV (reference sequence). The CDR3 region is CASNSGQGRGEQYF. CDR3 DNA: TGTGCCAGCAACTCCGGACAGGGGAGAGGCGAGCAGTACTTC.

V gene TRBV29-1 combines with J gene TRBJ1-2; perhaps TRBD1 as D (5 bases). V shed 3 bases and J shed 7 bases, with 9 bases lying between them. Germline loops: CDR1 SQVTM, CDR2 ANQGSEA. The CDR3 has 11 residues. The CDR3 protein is CSVEQGGGYTF. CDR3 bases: TGCAGCGTTGAGCAGGGTGGTGGCTACACCTTC.

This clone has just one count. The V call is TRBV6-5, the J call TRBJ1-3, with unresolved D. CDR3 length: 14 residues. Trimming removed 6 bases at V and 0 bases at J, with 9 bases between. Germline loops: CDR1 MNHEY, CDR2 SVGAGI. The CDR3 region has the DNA TGTGCCAGCAGACAGTCCGTCTCTGGAAACACCATATATTTT. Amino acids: CASRQSVSGNTIYF.

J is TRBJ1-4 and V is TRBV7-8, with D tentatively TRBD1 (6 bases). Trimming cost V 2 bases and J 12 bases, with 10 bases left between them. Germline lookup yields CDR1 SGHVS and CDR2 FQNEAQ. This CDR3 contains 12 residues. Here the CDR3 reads CASSLTNRELFF. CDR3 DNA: TGTGCCAGCAGCTTAACCAACAGGGAACTGTTTTTT.

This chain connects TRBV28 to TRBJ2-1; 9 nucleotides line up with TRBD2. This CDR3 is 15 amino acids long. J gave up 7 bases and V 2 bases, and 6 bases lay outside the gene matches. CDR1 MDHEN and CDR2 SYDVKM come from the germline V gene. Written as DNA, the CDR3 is TGTGCCAGCAGTTTAGGCGGGAGGGCCGTGAATGAGCAGTTCTTC. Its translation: CASSLGGRAVNEQFF.

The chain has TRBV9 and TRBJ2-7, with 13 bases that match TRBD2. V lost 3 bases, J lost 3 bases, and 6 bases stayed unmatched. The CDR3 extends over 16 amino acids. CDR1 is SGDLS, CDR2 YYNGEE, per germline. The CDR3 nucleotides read TGTGCCAGCAGCGCCGGACTAGCGGGAGTCGGCTACGAGCAGTACTTC. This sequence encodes CASSAGLAGVGYEQYF.

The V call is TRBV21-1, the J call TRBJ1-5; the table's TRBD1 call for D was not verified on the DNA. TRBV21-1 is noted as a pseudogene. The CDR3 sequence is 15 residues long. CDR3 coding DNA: TGTGCCAGCAGCGACGGGACAGGGGGAAGTCAGCCCCAGCATTTT. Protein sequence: CASSDGTGGSQPQHF.

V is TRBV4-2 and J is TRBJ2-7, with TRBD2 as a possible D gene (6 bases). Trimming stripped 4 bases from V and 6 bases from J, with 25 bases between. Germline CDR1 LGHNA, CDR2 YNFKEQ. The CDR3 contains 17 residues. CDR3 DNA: TGTGCCAGCAGCCTAACCCTAGGCAGCGGGCCCGGAGGCGAGCAGTACTTC. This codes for CASSLTLGSGPGGEQYF.

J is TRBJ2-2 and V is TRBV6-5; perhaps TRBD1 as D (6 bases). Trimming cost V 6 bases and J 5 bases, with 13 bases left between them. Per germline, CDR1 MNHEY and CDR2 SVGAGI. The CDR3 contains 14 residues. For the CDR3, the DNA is TGTGCCAGCAGCCCTACGCAGGGGACCGGGGAGCTGTTTTTT. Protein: CASSPTQGTGELFF.

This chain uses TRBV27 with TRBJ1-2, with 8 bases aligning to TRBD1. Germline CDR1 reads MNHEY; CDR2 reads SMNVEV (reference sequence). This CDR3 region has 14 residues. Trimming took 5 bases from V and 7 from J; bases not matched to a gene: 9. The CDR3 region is CASSPETGASGYTF. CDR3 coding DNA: TGTGCCAGCAGTCCGGAGACAGGGGCTAGTGGCTACACCTTC.

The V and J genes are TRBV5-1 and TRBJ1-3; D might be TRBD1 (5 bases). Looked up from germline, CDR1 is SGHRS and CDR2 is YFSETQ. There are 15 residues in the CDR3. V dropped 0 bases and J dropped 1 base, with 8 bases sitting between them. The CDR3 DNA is TGCGCCAGCAGCTTGGCCGGGGGGTCTGGAAACACCATATATTTT. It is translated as CASSLAGGSGNTIYF.

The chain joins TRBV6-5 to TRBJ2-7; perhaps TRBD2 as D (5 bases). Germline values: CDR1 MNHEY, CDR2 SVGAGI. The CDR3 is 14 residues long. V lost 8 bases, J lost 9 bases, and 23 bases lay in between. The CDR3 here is CASSGIQSGSGQYF. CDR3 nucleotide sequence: TGTGCCAGCTCCGGGATCCAGTCGGGCTCGGGGCAGTACTTC.

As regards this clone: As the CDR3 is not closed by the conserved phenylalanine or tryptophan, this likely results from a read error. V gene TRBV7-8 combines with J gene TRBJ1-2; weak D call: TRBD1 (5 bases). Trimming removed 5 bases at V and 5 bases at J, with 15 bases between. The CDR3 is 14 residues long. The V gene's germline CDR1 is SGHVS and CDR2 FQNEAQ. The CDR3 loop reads CASSPQGTEYGYTL. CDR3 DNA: TGTGCCAGCAGCCCACAAGGGACTGAGTATGGCTACACCCTC.

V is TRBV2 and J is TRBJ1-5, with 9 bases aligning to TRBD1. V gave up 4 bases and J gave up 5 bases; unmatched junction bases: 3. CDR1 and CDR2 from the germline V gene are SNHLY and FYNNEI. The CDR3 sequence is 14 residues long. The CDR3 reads CASSGTGGDQPQHF. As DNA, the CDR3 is TGTGCCAGCAGTGGCACAGGGGGCGATCAGCCCCAGCATTTT.